The next 30 T cell receptor beta chains were all read from a single sample in a study of cytomegalovirus exposure and HLA in healthy donors. The PCR had 60 Vbeta and 13 Jbeta primers. The repertoire was sequenced with immunoSEQ multiplex PCR; TCRdb's copy has only in-frame clones and lacks some. The sample includes about 140,000 clones, just under 85% of them seen just once. Sequencing was performed on PBMCs. Receptors originate from a man aged 30-40 years in good health and CMV-seropositive.

V gene TRBV2 combines with J gene TRBJ1-3, with 7 bases fitting TRBD1. The CDR3 sequence is 14 residues long. Losses at the gene ends were 2 bases for V and 2 bases for J; bases not matched to a gene: 0. CDR1 and CDR2 (germline): SNHLY, FYNNEI. The CDR3 is CASSEQGAGNTIYF. CDR3 nucleotides: TGTGCCAGCAGTGAACAGGGGGCTGGAAACACCATATATTTT.

This clone was detected only once. V is TRBV4-1 and J is TRBJ2-2; 11 bases fit TRBD1. V dropped 0 bases and J dropped 4; count of bases not matched to a gene: 4. The CDR3 is made up of 17 amino acids. CDR1 MGHRA and CDR2 YSYEKL come from the germline V gene. As DNA, the CDR3 is TGCGCCAGCAGCCAAGAATTTGGGACAGGGGGCACCGGGGAGCTGTTTTTT. Translated, it gives CASSQEFGTGGTGELFF.

This clone is a singleton in its sample. This chain joins TRBV7-9 and TRBJ1-1; 8 bases map to TRBD1. The CDR3 extends over 18 amino acids. Germline V gene data show CDR1 as SEHNR and CDR2 as FQNEAQ (reference sequence). Trimming took 6 bases from V and 3 from J; bases not matched to a gene: 18. The CDR3 reads CASRSGQDLNVWDTEAFF. CDR3 nucleotides: TGTGCCAGCAGATCGGGACAGGATCTTAATGTTTGGGACACTGAAGCTTTCTTT.

The CDR3 coding sequence is TGTGCCAGCAGCGCTTCCGGGTCCTGGCCCTCACCCCTCCACTTT. The encoded protein is CASSASGSWPSPLHF. The chain has TRBV28 and TRBJ1-6; the D is unclear. The CDR3 length is 15 residues. Germline V gene lookup returns CDR1 MDHEN and CDR2 SYDVKM. Trimming stripped 6 bases from V and 10 bases from J, with 19 bases between.

The gene calls are TRBV2 and TRBJ2-7; TRBD1 matches 7 bases. V trimming: 4 bases; J trimming: 11 bases; junction bases outside the gene matches: 11. The CDR3 loop spans 13 amino acids. Germline-derived CDR1 and CDR2 are SNHLY and FYNNEI. The CDR3 region is CASSGDGRGNEYF. The CDR3, as DNA: TGTGCCAGCAGTGGCGACGGCAGGGGGAATGAGTACTTC.

This clone was observed a single time. The J gene is TRBJ2-3, the V gene TRBV11-2, with a tentative D call TRBD2 (6 bases). The CDR3 consists of 15 residues. Germline V gene data show CDR1 as SGHAT and CDR2 as FQNNGV. V lost 2 bases and J 7 bases, leaving 16 bases between the germline ends. DNA for the CDR3: TGTGCCAGCAGCTTACACGGGGGTCCTTCCTATACGCAGTATTTT. Its translation: CASSLHGGPSYTQYF. Full variable domain (outside the CDR3, taken from reference TRBV11-2 and TRBJ2-3): EAGVAQSPRYKIIEKRQSVAFWCNPISGHATLYWYQQILGQGPKLLIQFQNNGVVDDSQLPKDRFSAERLKGVDSTLKIQPAKLEDSAVYLCASSLHGGPSYTQYFGPGTRLTVL.

The chain carries TRBV28 and TRBJ2-1; TRBD1 matches at 8 bases. The V and J ends lost 3 bases and 7 bases, in that order; junction bases with no gene match: 5. The length of the CDR3 is 14 residues. The germline V gene encodes CDR1 MDHEN and CDR2 SYDVKM. CDR3 DNA: TGTGCCAGCAGTTTCGGGACAGGCAGAAATGAGCAGTTCTTC. As protein: CASSFGTGRNEQFF. The whole variable domain, remainder taken from reference TRBV28 and TRBJ2-1, is DVKVTQSSRYLVKRTGEKVFLECVQDMDHENMFWYRQDPGLGLRLIYFSYDVKMKEKGDIPEGYSVSREKKERFSLILESASTNQTSMYLCASSFGTGRNEQFFGPGTRLTVL.

The chain joins TRBV2 to TRBJ1-2; the D is unclear. V shed 6 bases and J shed 3 bases, with 11 bases lying between them. The CDR3 loop spans 13 amino acids. CDR1 and CDR2 from the germline V gene are SNHLY and FYNNEI. CDR3 bases: TGTGCCAGCAGCACTACACCGTACTATGGCTACACCTTC. This codes for CASSTTPYYGYTF.

The chain is built from TRBV7-9 and TRBJ1-5; 8 positions match TRBD1. Losses at the gene ends were 5 bases for V and 6 bases for J; bases not matched to a gene: 6. The CDR3 is 14 amino acids. Germline V CDR1 and CDR2: SEHNR, FQNEAQ (reference sequence). CDR3 sequence: CASSLDRVAQPQHF. The CDR3 DNA reads TGTGCCAGCAGCCTGGACAGGGTGGCTCAGCCCCAGCATTTT.

The rearrangement uses TRBV14 and TRBJ2-7, with 10 bases fitting TRBD1. CDR1 SGHDN and CDR2 FVKESK come from the germline V gene. The ends lost 1 base at V and 4 bases at J; junction bases unmatched: 7. The CDR3 has 16 residues. The CDR3 spells CASSQVQGQGTYEQYF. The CDR3 DNA follows: TGTGCCAGCAGCCAAGTGCAGGGACAGGGGACTTACGAGCAGTACTTC.

CDR3 nucleotide sequence: TGTGCCAGCAGTGGAACCCGGGACAGGGGTTTACACCAGCCCCAGCATTTT. Encoded protein: CASSGTRDRGLHQPQHF. The chain combines TRBV28 with TRBJ1-5; TRBD1 matches 10 bases. V shed 5 bases, J shed 7 bases, and the junction held 14 bases outside the gene matches. The CDR3 covers 17 residues. Per germline, CDR1 MDHEN and CDR2 SYDVKM.

The chain recombines TRBV4-1 with TRBJ2-3, with 11 bases that match TRBD2. V trimming: 3 bases; J trimming: 3 bases; junction bases outside the gene matches: 5. In germline, CDR1 is MGHRA, CDR2 YSYEKL. This CDR3 contains 16 residues. CDR3: CASSHLAGGLTDTQYF. For the CDR3, the DNA is TGCGCCAGCAGCCATTTAGCGGGGGGGCTAACAGATACGCAGTATTTT.

In its sample, this clone was seen a few times. In DNA form, the CDR3 reads TGTGCCAGCAGCTTGGCCTTCGGGACAGGGACGGTTCTCGAGCAGTACTTC. Translation: CASSLAFGTGTVLEQYF. This chain links TRBV5-8 with TRBJ2-7; 9 nucleotides match TRBD1. Germline V CDR1 and CDR2: SGHTS, YDEGEE. V dropped 0 bases and J dropped 6; count of bases not matched to a gene: 13. The CDR3 consists of 17 residues.

The chain combines TRBV5-1 with TRBJ2-3, with a weak D call TRBD1 (6 bases). The germline gives CDR1 SGHRS, CDR2 YFSETQ. The CDR3 contains 13 residues. V lost 5 bases and J 4 bases, leaving 11 bases between the germline ends. CDR3 sequence (DNA): TGCGCCAGCAGGCCCCCAGGGGCAGATACGCAGTATTTT. The encoded protein is CASRPPGADTQYF.

The V and J genes are TRBV19 and TRBJ1-1; the D gene is possibly TRBD1 (5 bases). Trimming shortened V by 5 bases and J by 5 bases, and 21 bases separated the two germline ends. CDR1 is LNHDA, CDR2 SQIVND, per germline (reference sequence). The CDR3 contains 16 residues. CDR3 nucleotides: TGTGCCAGTAGTTGGGGGTTGGGGGGTGGTGGAACTGAAGCTTTCTTT. This translates into CASSWGLGGGGTEAFF.

This clone showed up just a few times. V and J are TRBV9 and TRBJ2-5, with a weak D call TRBD2 (6 bases). Germline CDR1 is SGDLS and CDR2 is YYNGEE. The CDR3 is 14 residues long. V was cut by 2 bases and J by 3 bases, with 11 bases left in between. The CDR3 DNA sequence: TGTGCCAGCAGCGTGGCGGGCGGGGAAGAGACCCAGTACTTC. This gives the protein CASSVAGGEETQYF.

V usage is TRBV4-1 and J usage is TRBJ2-1, with D possibly TRBD1 on 5 matching bases. The CDR3 has 13 residues. Germline V gene sequence: CDR1 MGHRA, CDR2 YSYEKL. Trimming stripped 3 bases from V and 5 bases from J, with 8 bases between. The CDR3 coding sequence is TGCGCCAGCAGCCATGCCAGGGACAATGAGCAGTTCTTC. It is translated as CASSHARDNEQFF.

The J gene is TRBJ1-5, the V gene TRBV5-8, with a weak D call TRBD1 (5 bases). V shed 0 bases and J shed 3 bases, with 10 bases lying between them. The CDR3 is 15 amino acids. Germline CDR1 and CDR2: SGHTS and YDEGEE. The CDR3 DNA sequence: TGTGCCAGCAGCTTGGGGGAGGGGAACAATCAGCCCCAGCATTTT. Its translation: CASSLGEGNNQPQHF.

The CDR3 nucleotides are TGTGCCAGCACAGGTGGCCCCGTGGACACTGAAGCTTTCTTT. Its translation: CASTGGPVDTEAFF. The rearrangement joins TRBV7-8 to TRBJ1-1; D uncertain. V was clipped by 7 bases and J by 3 bases, with 15 bases between them. This CDR3 is built from 14 residues. CDR1 is SGHVS and CDR2 is FQNEAQ in the germline V gene.

J is TRBJ1-1 and V is TRBV5-6, with D perhaps matching TRBD1 (5 bases). The CDR3 sequence is 14 residues long. From germline, CDR1 is SGHDT and CDR2 YYEEEE. V was trimmed by 4 bases and J by 10 bases, leaving 20 bases between them. As DNA, the CDR3 is TGTGCCAGCAGCCCAGTCAGGGTTCCGGAGGGAGCTTTCTTT. Its protein product is CASSPVRVPEGAFF.

This clone was counted a single time. V usage is TRBV19 and J usage is TRBJ1-2; TRBD1 is a possible D gene (6 bases). This CDR3 is built from 13 residues. The ends were cut back, 10 bases at V and 4 bases at J, with 16 bases in the middle. Germline V gene data show CDR1 as LNHDA and CDR2 as SQIVND (reference sequence). The CDR3 coding sequence is TGTGCCACACACAGGGATGGGAGCTATGGCTACACCTTC. This translates into CATHRDGSYGYTF.

The chain employs TRBV7-6 and TRBJ2-3; 13 nucleotides agree with TRBD2. The V gene end was trimmed by 5 bases and the J gene end by 4 bases; junction bases not matched to a gene: 6. The CDR3 is 16 amino acids. Germline V lookup: CDR1 SGHVS, CDR2 FNYEAQ. The CDR3 coding sequence is TGTGCCAGCAGCGCCACTAGCGGGGGGGCGTCAGATACGCAGTATTTT. Protein: CASSATSGGASDTQYF.

The rearrangement joins TRBV11-1 to TRBJ2-1; 9 bases are shared with TRBD1. CDR3 length: 15 residues. Trimming took 4 bases from V and 4 from J; bases not matched to a gene: 5. CDR1 and CDR2 (germline): SGHAT, FQDESV (reference sequence). The CDR3, as DNA: TGTGCCAGCAGCTCCCCAGGACAGGGGTACAATGAGCAGTTCTTC. Translation gives CASSSPGQGYNEQFF.

This clone has a handful of counts. This sequence joins TRBV7-2 and TRBJ1-3, with unresolved D. The V end was cut by 0 bases, the J end by 3 bases, with 9 bases between. The CDR3 has 15 residues. Germline loops: CDR1 SGHTA, CDR2 FQGNSA. The CDR3 DNA reads TGTGCCAGCAGCTTAGCGAGGGATCTTGGAAACACCATATATTTT. This sequence encodes CASSLARDLGNTIYF.

The chain recombines TRBV4-1 with TRBJ2-7; 7 bases match TRBD1. This CDR3 is built from 16 residues. Looked up from germline, CDR1 is MGHRA and CDR2 is YSYEKL. V lost 2 bases, J lost 3 bases, and 10 bases stayed unmatched. The CDR3 spells CASSQYGTEGVYEQYF. CDR3 DNA: TGCGCCAGCAGCCAATATGGGACAGAAGGAGTCTACGAGCAGTACTTC.

The chain couples TRBV5-4 to TRBJ2-7, with a weak D call TRBD1 (5 bases). Looked up from germline, CDR1 is SGHNT and CDR2 is YYREEE (reference sequence). CDR3 size: 16 residues. V was clipped by 6 bases and J by 0 bases, with 19 bases between them. The chain's CDR3 is CASTRGAGFPSYEQYF. DNA of the CDR3: TGTGCCAGCACAAGAGGCGCAGGGTTCCCCTCCTACGAGCAGTACTTC. The variable domain in full, with the rest retrieved from reference TRBV5-4 and TRBJ2-7, is ETGVTQSPTHLIKTRGQQVTLRCSSQSGHNTVSWYQQALGQGPQFIFQYYREEENGRGNFPPRFSGLQFPNYSSELNVNALELDDSALYLCASTRGAGFPSYEQYFGPGTRLTVT.

The chain recombines TRBV5-1 with TRBJ2-3; D possibly corresponds to TRBD2 (6 bases). In germline, CDR1 is SGHRS, CDR2 YFSETQ. This CDR3 region has 15 residues. V shed 0 bases and J shed 5 bases, with 13 bases lying between them. CDR3 sequence: CASSLAGGNLDTQYF. In nucleotides, the CDR3 is TGCGCCAGCAGCTTGGCCGGCGGGAATCTAGATACGCAGTATTTT.

This clone occurred a few times. The gene calls are TRBV5-6 and TRBJ2-5; 7 nucleotides align to TRBD1. V shed 6 bases, J shed 9 bases, and the junction held 14 bases outside the gene matches. CDR1 and CDR2 (germline): SGHDT, YYEEEE. CDR3 length equals 14 residues. As DNA, the CDR3 is TGTGCCAGCACCCCCCAGGGGGTGGTTGGGGCCCAGTACTTC. It is translated as CASTPQGVVGAQYF.

The chain carries TRBV6-1 and TRBJ1-5; D is perhaps TRBD1 (5 bases). The V end lost 10 bases, the J end lost 6 bases, and 19 bases lay between the germline ends. Germline V gene data show CDR1 as MNHNS and CDR2 as SASEGT. The CDR3 spans 14 residues. For the CDR3, the DNA is TGTGCCACCTTGGGGGGAAGGCTTTCTCAGCCCCAGCATTTT. Protein product: CATLGGRLSQPQHF.

The chain recombines TRBV9 with TRBJ1-5; possibly TRBD1 for D (6 bases). Per germline, CDR1 SGDLS and CDR2 YYNGEE. The CDR3 has 13 residues. V was cut by 5 bases and J by 7 bases, with 13 bases left in between. DNA for the CDR3: TGTGCCAGCAGTGATACAGGGAACCAGCCCCAGCATTTT. It codes for CASSDTGNQPQHF.